This T cell receptor (beta chain) was obtained from a study of OX40 agonist ivuxolimab in advanced cancers. In the study overall: Participants averaged approximately 65 years of age (range roughly 23 to 79) and were approximately 81% male. General study findings and limits: Among T cells, CD8+ cells averaged more expanded clones than CD4+ cells.

Patients were excluded for autoimmune disease history or systemic immunosuppression. Cycle 7 day 1, cycle 4 day 1, and baseline were the timepoints at which blood was sampled. Trimming pared 0 bases from V and 5 bases from J, leaving 13 bases between. CDR3 length: 15 residues. The germline V gene has CDR1 LGHNA and CDR2 YSLEER. TCRdb's copy holds only in-frame clones and misses some; the assay was immunoSEQ multiplex PCR. The table lists approximately 50,000 clones, 80% of them singletons. With respect to this clone: Its cognate antigen is unknown.

The gene calls are TRBV4-3 and TRBJ2-5; possibly TRBD1 for D (6 bases). The sequence came from an adult with an advanced solid tumor such as melanoma, head and neck, liver or kidney cancer. This sample comprised CD4+ or CD8+ T cells sorted from blood, obtained in a trial of the OX40 agonist ivuxolimab. CDR3 sequence reads: CASSQDPQGMETQYF. CDR3 in DNA: TGCGCCAGCAGCCAAGACCCCCAGGGGATGGAGACCCAGTACTTC.